The 9 T cell receptor beta chains below come from one sample, sequenced in a study of T-cell reconstitution after alpha-beta-depleted transplantation in children. Unique molecular identifiers were used in preparing the TCRbeta library. MiXCR was run by TCRdb on the PCR reads, yielding one entry per CDR3 protein. Here the sample spans about 300,000 distinct CDR3 sequences, over 9% being singletons. Sequencing was performed on PBMCs, taken before TCRalphabeta/CD19-depleted stem cell transplant. Receptors originate from a boy less than two years old with acute myeloid leukemia, due to receive a stem cell transplant.

This clonotype occurred many times. The CDR3 bases are TGTGCCAGCAGCTTAGATAGTCCCCGGGGGGGCTATGGCTACACCTTC. Protein product: CASSLDSPRGGYGYTF. The gene calls are TRBV11-2 and TRBJ1-2; D possibly corresponds to TRBD1 (5 bases). V was cut by 0 bases and J by 4 bases, with 15 bases left in between. The CDR3 spans 16 residues. Germline assignment: CDR1 SGHAT and CDR2 FQNNGV.

Ten or more counts support this clonotype. This chain joins TRBV20-1 and TRBJ2-7; D remains ambiguous. Germline V CDR1 and CDR2: DFQATT, SNEGSKA (reference sequence). V gave up 3 bases and J gave up 4 bases, with 7 bases separating them. This CDR3 comprises 11 residues. This CDR3 is CSARVRYEQYF. In nucleotides, the CDR3 is TGCAGTGCTAGGGTGAGATACGAGCAGTACTTC.

This clonotype was picked up many times. The rearrangement links TRBV7-8 to TRBJ2-7; 8 bases are shared with TRBD1. J gave up 5 bases and V 3 bases, and 0 bases lay outside the gene matches. There are 12 residues in the CDR3. Germline CDR1 reads SGHVS; CDR2 reads FQNEAQ. CDR3 in DNA: TGTGCCAGCAGCTTGGACAGGGACGAGCAGTACTTC. This encodes CASSLDRDEQYF. The variable domain in full, completed from reference TRBV7-8 and TRBJ2-7, reads GAGVSQSPRYKVAKRGQDVALRCDPISGHVSLFWYQQALGQGPEFLTYFQNEAQLDKSGLPSDRFFAERPEGSVSTLKIQRTQQEDSAVYLCASSLDRDEQYFGPGTRLTVT.

This clonotype was detected ten times or more. This chain links TRBV29-1 with TRBJ2-3; D may correspond to TRBD1 or TRBD2 (5 bases each). The CDR3 is made up of 15 amino acids. Trimming left V 3 bases short and J 2 bases short, with 15 bases between. Germline CDR1 and CDR2: SQVTM and ANQGSEA. The CDR3 loop is CSVDPGPWSTDTQYF. The CDR3, as DNA: TGCAGCGTTGATCCGGGGCCCTGGTCCACAGATACGCAGTATTTT.

The sample holds many counts of this clonotype. CDR3 bases: TGTGCCAGCAGTTATTCAGACTACGAGCAGTACTTC. This gives the protein CASSYSDYEQYF. This rearrangement joins TRBV28 to TRBJ2-7, with no clear D. V was pared by 4 bases and J by 3 bases, with 7 bases between. The CDR3 runs to 12 residues. Germline CDR1 reads MDHEN; CDR2 reads SYDVKM.

With regard to this clonotype: A much larger clone sits a single nucleotide away, making a read error possible. The chain uses TRBV20-1 and TRBJ2-7; TRBD1 aligns across 8 bases. The CDR3 covers 15 residues. CDR1 DFQATT and CDR2 SNEGSKA come from the germline V gene (reference sequence). J gave up 4 bases and V 6 bases, and 14 bases lay outside the gene matches. CDR3 in DNA: TGCAGTGCCGCTGACTCGGCAGGGGGCTGGTACGAGCAGTACTTC. Protein: CSAADSAGGWYEQYF.

This chain links TRBV28 with TRBJ2-7, with D perhaps TRBD1 (7 bases). The germline gives CDR1 MDHEN, CDR2 SYDVKM. The CDR3 length is 14 residues. V was pared by 8 bases and J by 3 bases, with 17 bases between. The CDR3 protein is CASAVQGGFYEQYF. CDR3 DNA: TGTGCCAGCGCTGTCCAGGGGGGTTTCTACGAGCAGTACTTC.

The chain links TRBV7-2 to TRBJ2-1, with TRBD1 identical over 8 bases. Germline-derived CDR1 and CDR2 are SGHTA and FQGNSA. This CDR3 has 16 amino acids. V lost 1 base, J lost 1 base, and 3 bases stayed unmatched. CDR3 sequence: CASSLGQGFSYNEQFF. The CDR3 region has the DNA TGTGCCAGCAGCTTAGGACAGGGGTTTTCCTACAATGAGCAGTTCTTC. The full variable domain, its missing parts supplied by reference TRBV7-2 and TRBJ2-1, is GAGVSQSPSNKVTEKGKDVELRCDPISGHTALYWYRQSLGQGLEFLIYFQGNSAPDKSGLPSDRFSAERTGGSVSTLTIQRTQQEDSAVYLCASSLGQGFSYNEQFFGPGTRLTVL.

A word on this clonotype: A much larger clone differs by one base, so this may be a read error. This chain joins TRBV5-1 and TRBJ2-2; 7 positions match TRBD2. The CDR3 has 15 residues. CDR1 and CDR2 from the germline V gene are SGHRS and YFSETQ. The V segment lost 3 bases and the J segment 5 bases; nucleotides outside the gene matches: 7. The chain's CDR3 is CASSSGLVRTGELFF. As DNA, the CDR3 is TGCGCCAGCAGCTCTGGACTAGTCAGGACCGGGGAGCTGTTTTTT.